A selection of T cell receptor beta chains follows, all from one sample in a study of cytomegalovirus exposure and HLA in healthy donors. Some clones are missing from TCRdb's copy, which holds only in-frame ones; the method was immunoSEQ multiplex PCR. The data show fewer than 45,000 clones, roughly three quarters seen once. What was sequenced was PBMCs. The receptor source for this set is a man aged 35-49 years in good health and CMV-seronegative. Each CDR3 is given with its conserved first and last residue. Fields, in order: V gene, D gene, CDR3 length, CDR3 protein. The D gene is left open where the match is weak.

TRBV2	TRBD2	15	CASSPTGGGYNEQFF
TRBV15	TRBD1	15	CATSTRQGAYNEQFF
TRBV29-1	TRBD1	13	CSVEEVTGGAQYF
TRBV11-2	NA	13	CASSPQKYNEQFF
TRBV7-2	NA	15	CASSDRGFLYNEQFF
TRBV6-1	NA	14	CASSDNSPLNTIYF
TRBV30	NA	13	CARGGTSTDTQYF
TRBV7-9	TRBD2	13	CASSLSGTDEQYF
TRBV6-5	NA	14	CASSPARQADTQYF
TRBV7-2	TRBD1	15	CASSPYRGLGDTQYF
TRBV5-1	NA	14	CASSPTAEGYEQYF
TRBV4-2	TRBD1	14	CASSQIQGTTEAFF
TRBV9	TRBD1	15	CASSVDETGLTEAFF
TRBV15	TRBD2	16	CATSRGSGAKKETQYF
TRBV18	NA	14	CASSHEGVNTEAFF
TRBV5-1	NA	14	CASSLGGDRETQYF
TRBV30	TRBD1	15	CAWSSGGTGGYEQYF